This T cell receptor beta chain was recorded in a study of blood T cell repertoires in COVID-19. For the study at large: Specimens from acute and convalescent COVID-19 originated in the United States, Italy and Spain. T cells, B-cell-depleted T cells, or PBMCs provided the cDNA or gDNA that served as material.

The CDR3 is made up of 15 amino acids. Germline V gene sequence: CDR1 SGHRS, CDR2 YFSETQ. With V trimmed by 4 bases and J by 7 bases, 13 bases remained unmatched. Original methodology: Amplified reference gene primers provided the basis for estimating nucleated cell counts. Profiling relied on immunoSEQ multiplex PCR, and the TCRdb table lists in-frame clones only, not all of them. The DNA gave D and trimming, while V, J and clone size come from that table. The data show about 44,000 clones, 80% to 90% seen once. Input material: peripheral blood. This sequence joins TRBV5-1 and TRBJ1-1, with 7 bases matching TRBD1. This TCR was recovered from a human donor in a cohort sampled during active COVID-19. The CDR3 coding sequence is TGCGCCAGCAGCGGTGAGACAGGGATCCAAATTGAAGCTTTCTTT. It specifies CASSGETGIQIEAFF.